These 21 T cell receptor beta chains came from one sample sequenced in a study of T-cell memory formation after mild COVID-19. TCRdb re-analysed the 5' RACE reads in MiXCR, keeping a single row per CDR3 protein. This sample has under 250,000 distinct CDR3 sequences, with about 27% found just once. Sequenced: PBMCs or a T cell subset sorted from them (not recorded which). The source is an adult woman who had mild COVID-19 (a few samples of this study predate the infection). Cell type and time point are not known.

This clonotype was observed a few times. J is TRBJ2-7 and V is TRBV29-1, with D uncertain. The germline V and J ends were trimmed by 5 bases and 0 bases, with 14 bases remaining between them. Germline CDR1 and CDR2: SQVTM and ANQGSEA. The CDR3 sequence is 14 residues long. CDR3 in DNA: TGCAGCGTTACTCCCGGACCTGACTCCTACGAGCAGTACTTC. As protein: CSVTPGPDSYEQYF.

The sample holds a few counts of this clonotype. The chain carries TRBV29-1 and TRBJ1-1, with D maybe TRBD1 (6 bases). This CDR3 region has 15 residues. V gave up 2 bases and J gave up 0 bases, with 13 bases separating them. Germline V CDR1 and CDR2: SQVTM, ANQGSEA. DNA for the CDR3: TGCAGCGTTGAAATGACAGGAATACTGAACACTGAAGCTTTCTTT. Its translation is CSVEMTGILNTEAFF.

This chain uses TRBV3-1 with TRBJ1-5; 7 bases are shared with TRBD1. V lost 3 bases to trimming and J lost 3 bases; unmatched junction nucleotides: 5. This CDR3 contains 15 residues. The V gene's germline CDR1 is LGHDT and CDR2 YNNKEL (reference sequence). CDR3 region: CASSHGTEFNQPQHF. The CDR3 coding sequence is TGTGCCAGCAGCCACGGGACAGAGTTCAATCAGCCCCAGCATTTT.

This chain connects TRBV7-9 to TRBJ2-7, with 7 positions matching TRBD1. The CDR3 spans 16 residues. CDR1 is SEHNR and CDR2 is FQNEAQ in the germline V gene (reference sequence). V was pared by 4 bases and J by 0 bases, with 9 bases of the junction left unmatched. The CDR3 DNA reads as TGTGCCAGCAGCTCCACCCGCCGGGACAGCTCCTACGAGCAGTACTTC. Amino acid sequence: CASSSTRRDSSYEQYF.

Regarding this clonotype: One end of the junction is discordant with germline, which a read error may explain. The rearrangement uses TRBV7-9 and TRBJ1-4; possible D gene TRBD1, 5 bases. Germline V gene data show CDR1 as SEHNR and CDR2 as FQNEAQ (reference sequence). The CDR3 loop spans 12 amino acids. Here the CDR3 DNA reads TGTGCCAGCAGCCCACAGGCAGGTCTCACGGTTTTT. This sequence encodes CASSPQAGLTVF. The full variable domain, completed using reference TRBV7-9 and TRBJ1-4, is DTGVSQNPRHKITKRGQNVTFRCDPISEHNRLYWYRQTLGQGPEFLTYFQNEAQLEKSRLLSDRFSAERPKGSFSTLEIQRTEQGDSAMYLCASSPQAGLTVFGSGTQLSVL.

The sample holds a few counts of this clonotype. The chain uses TRBV3-1 and TRBJ2-7; D might be TRBD1 or TRBD2, each matching 6 bases. This CDR3 has 16 amino acids. Trimming removed 0 bases from V and 2 bases from J, with 14 bases in between. Germline CDR1 LGHDT, CDR2 YNNKEL (reference sequence). In DNA, the CDR3 is TGTGCCAGCAGCCAAGAATTAGCGAGGGGGGCCTACGAGCAGTACTTC. It translates to CASSQELARGAYEQYF.

A few counts support this clonotype. The chain is built from TRBV5-5 and TRBJ2-7; 7 nucleotides align to TRBD2. The CDR3 runs 14 residues. Germline CDR1 reads SGHKS; CDR2 reads YYEKEE (reference sequence). Trimming at V came to 4 bases and at J to 2 bases, leaving 6 bases not matched to a gene. For the CDR3, the DNA is TGTGCCAGCAGCCCCCCGGGGGGTCCCTACGAGCAGTACTTC. Its translation is CASSPPGGPYEQYF.

The gene calls are TRBV20-1 and TRBJ2-2; D gene uncertain. V was cut by 0 bases and J by 3 bases, with 8 bases left in between. The CDR3 length is 14 residues. The germline gives CDR1 DFQATT, CDR2 SNEGSKA (reference sequence). The CDR3 nucleotides read TGCAGTGCTAGAGATCGTCTTTACACCGGGGAGCTGTTTTTT. It is translated as CSARDRLYTGELFF.

The chain carries TRBV27 and TRBJ2-3, with D perhaps matching TRBD1 (6 bases). Between the trimmed V and J ends, which lost 5 bases and 6 bases, there was a span of 15 bases. CDR1 and CDR2 from the germline V gene are MNHEY and SMNVEV (reference sequence). CDR3 size: 14 residues. The CDR3 DNA is TGTGCCAGCAGTCCTGCTCCTGGGGGCGATACGCAGTATTTT. It is translated as CASSPAPGGDTQYF.

The rearrangement links TRBV20-1 to TRBJ1-5, with TRBD1 as a possible D gene (5 bases). Germline V gene sequence: CDR1 DFQATT, CDR2 SNEGSKA (reference sequence). Trimming removed 6 bases at V and 3 bases at J, with 9 bases between. This CDR3 contains 12 residues. The CDR3 here is CSATRVNQPQHF. CDR3 DNA sequence: TGCAGTGCAACCAGGGTCAATCAGCCCCAGCATTTT.

Only a few counts were recorded for this clonotype. The chain combines TRBV20-1 with TRBJ2-5, with 9 bases lining up with TRBD1. The CDR3 spans 14 residues. CDR1 and CDR2 (germline): DFQATT, SNEGSKA (reference sequence). V was clipped by 3 bases and J by 5 bases; unmatched bases: 7. CDR3 DNA sequence: TGCAGTGCTAGTTCTGGACAGGGGAGGGAGACCCAGTACTTC. This codes for CSASSGQGRETQYF.

This clonotype was found a few times. This sequence joins TRBV27 and TRBJ2-7, with no clear D. The CDR3 is made up of 14 amino acids. The germline gives CDR1 MNHEY, CDR2 SMNVEV (reference sequence). Trimming took off 2 bases at V and 7 bases at J, with 15 bases between the two ends. The CDR3 DNA reads TGTGCCAGCAGTTTAAGGACCAGAAAGTGGGAGCAGTACTTC. It is translated as CASSLRTRKWEQYF.

The chain has TRBV11-3 and TRBJ2-1; D gene uncertain. The CDR3 covers 12 residues. V lost 4 bases and J lost 8, with 9 bases in between. Germline V lookup: CDR1 SGHNT, CDR2 YENEEA. In DNA form, the CDR3 reads TGTGCCAGCAGCTCGGAGATCTATGAGCAGTTCTTC. Its protein is CASSSEIYEQFF.

The chain joins TRBV7-9 to TRBJ1-1, with D hard to call. Germline-derived CDR1 and CDR2 are SEHNR and FQNEAQ (reference sequence). CDR3 length: 14 amino acids. V was shortened by 5 bases and J by 7 bases, with 17 bases between the two germline ends. Written as DNA, the CDR3 is TGTGCCAGCAGCGCCATCGGCCCTAGGAGTGAAGCTTTCTTT. Encoded protein: CASSAIGPRSEAFF.

The chain recombines TRBV2 with TRBJ1-2; 8 positions agree with TRBD1. Germline-derived CDR1 and CDR2 are SNHLY and FYNNEI. The CDR3 contains 17 residues. V lost 3 bases to trimming and J lost 8 bases; unmatched junction nucleotides: 17. CDR3 sequence reads: CASSDSGQGGRFGGYTF. CDR3 in DNA: TGTGCCAGCAGTGATTCTGGACAGGGTGGTCGTTTTGGGGGCTACACCTTC.

This clonotype was counted only a few times. Here the CDR3 reads CSVAGGAFTDTQYF. The CDR3, as DNA: TGCAGCGTTGCAGGCGGGGCCTTCACAGATACGCAGTATTTT. The V and J genes are TRBV29-1 and TRBJ2-3; D is perhaps TRBD2 (6 bases). In germline, CDR1 is SQVTM, CDR2 ANQGSEA. V was clipped by 4 bases and J by 2 bases, with 13 bases between them. The CDR3 runs 14 residues.

The chain is built from TRBV28 and TRBJ1-5; D may be TRBD1 (5 bases). Germline assignment: CDR1 MDHEN and CDR2 SYDVKM. The CDR3 has 15 residues. Trimming removed 1 base at V and 7 bases at J, with 14 bases between. CDR3 sequence: CASSLFVRGNQPQHF. CDR3 sequence (DNA): TGTGCCAGCAGTTTATTTGTGAGGGGAAACCAGCCCCAGCATTTT.

This clonotype was detected a few times. The rearrangement links TRBV27 to TRBJ2-5, with D possibly matching TRBD1 (6 bases). The length of the CDR3 is 15 residues. Germline CDR1 reads MNHEY; CDR2 reads SMNVEV (reference sequence). Trimming took 6 bases from V and 1 from J, leaving 15 bases between them. The CDR3 region is CASSPRGWVQETQYF. The CDR3 region has the DNA TGTGCCAGCAGCCCAAGGGGGTGGGTCCAAGAGACCCAGTACTTC.

The rearrangement uses TRBV12-3 or TRBV12-4 and TRBJ2-7; D may match TRBD1 or TRBD2 (5 bases each). The CDR3 covers 14 residues. V gave up 5 bases and J gave up 7 bases, with 18 bases separating them. CDR3 protein: CASSPSWGRPEQYF. The CDR3 DNA sequence: TGTGCCAGCAGTCCAAGCTGGGGACGCCCGGAGCAGTACTTC.

This clonotype was observed a few times. The V and J genes are TRBV7-2 and TRBJ2-1; TRBD2 agrees at 10 bases. Germline values: CDR1 SGHTA, CDR2 FQGNSA. With V trimmed by 5 bases and J by 7 bases, 8 bases remained unmatched. The CDR3 has 15 amino acids. The CDR3 DNA reads TGTGCCAGCAGCATACTAGCGGGGAGCGCAAATGAGCAGTTCTTC. Protein: CASSILAGSANEQFF.

The sample holds a few counts of this clonotype. V gene TRBV12-3 or TRBV12-4 combines with J gene TRBJ2-1; TRBD2 agrees at 9 bases. J gave up 3 bases and V 7 bases, and 10 bases lay outside the gene matches. The CDR3 is made up of 16 amino acids. DNA of the CDR3: TGTGCCAGCACTTACCCGACTAGCGGCCGCTACAATGAGCAGTTCTTC. This sequence encodes CASTYPTSGRYNEQFF.